The clone carrying this T cell receptor (beta chain) was counted a single time. V lost 2 bases to trimming and J lost 0 bases, with 10 bases between them. The CDR3 is 15 residues long. CDR1 is SGHTA, CDR2 FQGNSA, per germline. Here immunoSEQ multiplex PCR was the method, and the copy in TCRdb shows in-frame clones only, minus some. The sample holds about 24,000 clones; 87% are singletons and the top ten take 25%. These data come from a study of blood T cell repertoires in COVID-19. The genes are TRBV7-2 and TRBJ2-5; TRBD1 is a possible D gene (6 bases). Sequenced: peripheral blood. This TCR was recovered from a human donor with active COVID-19. The donor label of this sample is uncertain. Here the CDR3 reads CASSLFRGNQETQYF. The CDR3 DNA reads TGTGCCAGCAGCTTATTCAGGGGCAACCAAGAGACCCAGTACTTC.